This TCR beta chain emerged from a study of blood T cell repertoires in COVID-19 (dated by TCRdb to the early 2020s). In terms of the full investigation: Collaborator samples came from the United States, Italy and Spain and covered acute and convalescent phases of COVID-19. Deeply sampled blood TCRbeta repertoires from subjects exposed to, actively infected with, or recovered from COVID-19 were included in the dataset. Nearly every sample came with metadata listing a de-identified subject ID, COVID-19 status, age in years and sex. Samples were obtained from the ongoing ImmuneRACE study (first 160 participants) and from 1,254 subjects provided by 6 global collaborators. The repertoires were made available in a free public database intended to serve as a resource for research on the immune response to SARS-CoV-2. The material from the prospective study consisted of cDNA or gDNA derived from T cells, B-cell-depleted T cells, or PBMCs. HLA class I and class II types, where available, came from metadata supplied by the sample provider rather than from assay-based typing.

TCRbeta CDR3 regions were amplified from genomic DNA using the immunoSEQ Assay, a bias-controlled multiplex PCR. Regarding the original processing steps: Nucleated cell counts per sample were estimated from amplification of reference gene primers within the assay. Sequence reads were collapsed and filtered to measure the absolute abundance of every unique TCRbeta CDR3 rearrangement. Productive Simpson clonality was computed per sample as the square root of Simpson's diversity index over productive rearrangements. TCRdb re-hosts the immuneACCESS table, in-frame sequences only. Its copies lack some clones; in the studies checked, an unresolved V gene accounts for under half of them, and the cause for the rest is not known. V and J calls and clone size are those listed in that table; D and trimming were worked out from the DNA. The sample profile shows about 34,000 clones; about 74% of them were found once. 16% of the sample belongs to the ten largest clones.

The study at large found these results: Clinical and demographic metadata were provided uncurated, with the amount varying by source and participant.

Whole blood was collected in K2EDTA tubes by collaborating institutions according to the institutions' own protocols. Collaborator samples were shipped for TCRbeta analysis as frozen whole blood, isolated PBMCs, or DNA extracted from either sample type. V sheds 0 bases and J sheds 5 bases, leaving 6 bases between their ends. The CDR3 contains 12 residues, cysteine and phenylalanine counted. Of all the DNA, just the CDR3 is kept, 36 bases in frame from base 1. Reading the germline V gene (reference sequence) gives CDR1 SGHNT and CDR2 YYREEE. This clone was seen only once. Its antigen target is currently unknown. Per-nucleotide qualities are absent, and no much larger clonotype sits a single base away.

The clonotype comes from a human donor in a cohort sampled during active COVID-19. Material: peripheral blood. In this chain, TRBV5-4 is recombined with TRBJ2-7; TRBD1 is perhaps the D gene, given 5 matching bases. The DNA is TGTGCCAGCAGCTTGGACAGGAACGAGCAGTACTTC. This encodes CASSLDRNEQYF. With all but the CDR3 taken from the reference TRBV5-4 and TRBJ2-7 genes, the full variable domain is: ETGVTQSPTHLIKTRGQQVTLRCSSQSGHNTVSWYQQALGQGPQFIFQYYREEENGRGNFPPRFSGLQFPNYSSELNVNALELDDSALYLCASSLDRNEQYFGPGTRLTVT.